The TCR beta chain described here comes from a study of T cells after yellow fever vaccination. This CDR3 has 16 residues. Germline CDR1 SEHNR, CDR2 FQNEAQ (reference sequence). The V end lost 5 bases, the J end lost 2 bases, and 19 bases lay between the germline ends. TCRdb used MiXCR to reprocess the 5' RACE reads, holding one entry per CDR3 protein. The table includes some 300,000 distinct CDR3 sequences, roughly 9% detected once. This specimen was CD4+ T cells sorted from PBMCs, taken 5 days after the yellow fever booster vaccination. The chain joins TRBV7-9 to TRBJ2-7; TRBD1 might be the D (6 bases). This receptor was obtained from a young man who received the YFV17D yellow fever vaccine. The CDR3 sequence: CASSAPSTGPPYEQYF. The CDR3 nucleotides read TGTGCCAGCAGCGCGCCGTCGACAGGTCCCCCCTACGAGCAGTACTTC.